The sequence of this TCR beta chain was determined in a study of shared clonotypes between healthy human individuals. Study outcomes and limitations: Donor scarcity curtailed the genetic and exposure-history diversity represented herein. Between a handful of donors, naive CD4 clonotypes were shared at a level of about 5%. Donor clonotype sharing was expected to depend on sequencing depth.

CDR1 and CDR2 (germline): KGHSH, LQKENI. V dropped 6 bases and J dropped 4 bases, with 16 bases sitting between them. The CDR3 runs to 15 residues. The study separated CD4+ cells into CD45RA+ naive and CD45RA-negative memory subsets. The protocol was immunoSEQ multiplex PCR, while the TCRdb copy is restricted to in-frame clones and leaves out a portion. The repertoire holds more than 2,000,000 clones, with more than 80% as singletons. As to this clone: Its antigen is unidentified.

Sample: naive CD4+ T cells sorted from blood. This sample's subset: CD45RA+ positively selected. The chain is built from TRBV18 and TRBJ2-1, with TRBD1 as a possible D gene (6 bases). The receptor was derived from a man aged 18 to 30 in good health. The CDR3 region has the DNA TGTGCCAGCTCCCCAGGACAGCCGGAATACAATGAGCAGTTCTTC. It is translated as CASSPGQPEYNEQFF. Supplemented by reference TRBV18 and TRBJ2-1, the full variable domain reads NAGVMQNPRHLVRRRGQEARLRCSPMKGHSHVYWYRQLPEEGLKFMVYLQKENIIDESGMPKERFSAEFPKEGPSILRIQQVVRGDSAAYFCASSPGQPEYNEQFFGPGTRLTVL.